The sequence of this TCR beta chain was determined in a study of T cells in Graves' hyperthyroidism and ophthalmopathy. Study-wide results and caveats: In the analysis, a 13 V-J model separated ophthalmopathy from stable hyperthyroidism. Most clonotypes expanded in thyroid above 0.001 were likewise present in blood. Ophthalmopathy prediction by the model preceded onset by a median approximately 6.9 months.

Those patients with uncontrolled infection, other autoimmune disease, pregnancy or lactation were excluded. From RNA transcripts, TCR beta CDR3 regions were amplified. Primed by the HTBI set, a first-round RT-PCR was run on the TCR CDR3. In TCRdb, the multiplex PCR reads were re-called with MiXCR into one record per CDR3 protein. Among about 570,000 distinct CDR3 sequences listed, around 42% were seen once. V was clipped by 5 bases and J by 5 bases, with 13 bases between them. The germline CDR1 and CDR2 sequences are SGHTA and FQGTGA. The CDR3 sequence is 13 residues long. This clonotype was recorded at least ten times. Its antigen is not known.

The gene calls are TRBV7-3 and TRBJ2-7; the D call may be TRBD1 or TRBD2 (5 bases each). The sequencing input was peripheral blood or thyroid tissue (not recorded which). The TCR was taken from an adult woman with Graves' disease, either hyperthyroidism or ophthalmopathy (not recorded which). The CDR3 nucleotides are TGTGCCAGCAGCGATTCCGGGGCGGACGAGCAGTACTTC. It encodes CASSDSGADEQYF.